These 26 T cell receptor beta chains were all obtained from the same sample, sequenced in a study of cytomegalovirus exposure and HLA in healthy donors. Assay: immunoSEQ multiplex PCR; the TCRdb copy retains only in-frame clones and omits some. The sample records 130,000 to 150,000 clones, 88% being singletons. Sequencing was carried out using PBMCs. Receptor source: a woman younger than 30 in good health and CMV-seropositive.

The chain recombines TRBV2 with TRBJ1-2, with no clear D. Trimming pared 3 bases from V and 3 bases from J, leaving 5 bases between. Germline V gives CDR1 SNHLY, CDR2 FYNNEI. The length of the CDR3 is 12 residues. As DNA, the CDR3 is TGTGCCAGCAGTGAGGAGGACTATGGCTACACCTTC. This codes for CASSEEDYGYTF.

The CDR3: CASSLRGTGRGVAEAFF. CDR3 DNA sequence: TGTGCCAGCAGTTTAAGGGGGACAGGGCGGGGTGTCGCTGAAGCTTTCTTT. The chain links TRBV27 to TRBJ1-1, with TRBD1 identical over 9 bases. Trimming took 2 bases from V and 6 from J; bases not matched to a gene: 13. The CDR3 runs 17 residues. Germline-derived CDR1 and CDR2 are MNHEY and SMNVEV (reference sequence).

The rearrangement links TRBV6-1 to TRBJ1-3; tentatively, D is TRBD1 (6 bases). The ends were cut back, 6 bases at V and 1 base at J, with 10 bases in the middle. Germline V gene data show CDR1 as MNHNS and CDR2 as SASEGT. The CDR3 consists of 14 residues. DNA for the CDR3: TGTGCCAGCAGCTTACAGGGTTCTGGAAACACCATATATTTT. Translated: CASSLQGSGNTIYF.

In its sample, this clone was seen once. This rearrangement joins TRBV6-1 to TRBJ1-3, with D possibly being TRBD1 (6 bases). Germline V CDR1 and CDR2: MNHNS, SASEGT. This CDR3 spans 15 amino acids. V was shortened by 8 bases and J by 0 bases, with 14 bases between the two germline ends. For the CDR3, the DNA is TGTGCCAGCCCCGGGGGGCCAAGCTCTGGAAACACCATATATTTT. It translates to CASPGGPSSGNTIYF.

V usage is TRBV7-9 and J usage is TRBJ2-1; TRBD2 matches at 7 bases. The V segment lost 2 bases and the J segment 2 bases; nucleotides outside the gene matches: 12. CDR1 SEHNR and CDR2 FQNEAQ come from the germline V gene (reference sequence). This CDR3 has 18 residues. CDR3 residues: CASSLPYLADNPYNEQFF. CDR3 in DNA: TGTGCCAGCAGCTTACCATACCTAGCGGACAACCCCTACAATGAGCAGTTCTTC.

V gene TRBV10-3 combines with J gene TRBJ1-5, with D tentatively TRBD1 (5 bases). There are 14 residues in the CDR3. Germline CDR1 is ENHRY and CDR2 is SYGVKD. Between the trimmed V and J ends, which lost 0 bases and 5 bases, there was a span of 8 bases. As DNA, the CDR3 is TGTGCCATCAGTGAGTCGTGGGGGGATCAGCCCCAGCATTTT. Translating gives CAISESWGDQPQHF.

The gene calls are TRBV20-1 and TRBJ2-3; TRBD2 aligns across 7 bases. V shed 4 bases, J shed 10 bases, and the junction held 5 bases outside the gene matches. Germline-derived CDR1 and CDR2 are DFQATT and SNEGSKA (reference sequence). The CDR3 runs to 11 residues. The CDR3 loop is CSAKAGVAQYF. The DNA of the CDR3 is TGCAGTGCTAAGGCGGGAGTGGCGCAGTATTTT.

The J gene is TRBJ1-1, the V gene TRBV20-1; perhaps TRBD1 as D (6 bases). The V end was cut by 0 bases, the J end by 9 bases, with 8 bases between. The length of the CDR3 is 11 residues. Germline loops: CDR1 DFQATT, CDR2 SNEGSKA (reference sequence). The CDR3 coding sequence is TGCAGTGCTAGAGACCAGGGGAAAGCTTTCTTT. Its translation is CSARDQGKAFF.

This clone was picked up one time. The rearrangement links TRBV4-1 to TRBJ2-3; D may be TRBD2 (6 bases). The CDR3 is 16 amino acids. From germline, CDR1 is MGHRA and CDR2 YSYEKL. Between the trimmed V and J ends, which lost 0 bases and 2 bases, there was a span of 12 bases. The CDR3 reads CASSQDGRGPTDTQYF. DNA for the CDR3: TGCGCCAGCAGCCAAGATGGGCGGGGCCCCACAGATACGCAGTATTTT.

The chain carries TRBV27 and TRBJ2-1; the match to TRBD2 covers 16 bases. This CDR3 contains 18 residues. The germline gives CDR1 MNHEY, CDR2 SMNVEV (reference sequence). The junction had 6 bases not matched to a gene; V was cut back by 4 bases and J by 3 bases. In DNA form, the CDR3 reads TGTGCCAGCAGTTACGGGACTAGCGGGAGGGCCATCTACAATGAGCAGTTCTTC. Encoded protein: CASSYGTSGRAIYNEQFF.

This chain links TRBV4-1 with TRBJ2-5; TRBD2 aligns across 8 bases. Germline CDR1 reads MGHRA; CDR2 reads YSYEKL. This CDR3 region has 15 residues. V shed 4 bases and J 5 bases; nucleotides not matched to a gene: 9. The CDR3 coding sequence is TGCGCCAGCAGCCGGGCGGGACTAGGAGGGGAGACCCAGTACTTC. Protein product: CASSRAGLGGETQYF.

V is TRBV2 and J is TRBJ2-3, with TRBD2 identical over 7 bases. This CDR3 is built from 17 residues. With V trimmed by 8 bases and J by 0 bases, 14 bases remained unmatched. Germline-derived CDR1 and CDR2 are SNHLY and FYNNEI. The CDR3 region has the DNA TGTGCCAGCCGGACGGGAGGATCCTACCCGAGCACAGATACGCAGTATTTT. Its protein is CASRTGGSYPSTDTQYF.

The genes are TRBV7-8 and TRBJ2-7, with 9 bases lining up with TRBD2. CDR3 length: 14 residues. Germline loops: CDR1 SGHVS, CDR2 FQNEAQ. V lost 8 bases, J lost 4 bases, and 9 bases stayed unmatched. CDR3 in amino acids: CASDGGLAPYEQYF. The CDR3 DNA reads as TGTGCCAGCGACGGGGGACTAGCTCCTTACGAGCAGTACTTC.

The chain is built from TRBV19 and TRBJ1-4, with 11 bases aligning to TRBD1. Germline V gives CDR1 LNHDA, CDR2 SQIVND (reference sequence). The CDR3 sequence is 14 residues long. With V trimmed by 9 bases and J by 0 bases, 0 bases remained unmatched. The CDR3 DNA sequence: TGTGCCAGGGGACAGGGGGCAACTAATGAAAAACTGTTTTTT. It is translated as CARGQGATNEKLFF.

The rearrangement uses TRBV5-6 and TRBJ1-2; D is undetermined. The CDR3 is 16 amino acids. V lost 2 bases, J lost 4 bases, and 18 bases lay in between. CDR1 and CDR2 (germline): SGHDT, YYEEEE. In DNA form, the CDR3 reads TGTGCCAGCAGCTTTCCCCTTAGACTCAAACGCTATGGCTACACCTTC. It codes for CASSFPLRLKRYGYTF.

V is TRBV27 and J is TRBJ2-3; 8 nucleotides match TRBD2. Germline V gene sequence: CDR1 MNHEY, CDR2 SMNVEV (reference sequence). V lost 3 bases to trimming and J lost 3 bases; unmatched junction nucleotides: 5. The length of the CDR3 is 15 residues. This chain's CDR3 is CASSFERGQTDTQYF. The CDR3 region has the DNA TGTGCCAGCAGTTTCGAGCGGGGGCAAACAGATACGCAGTATTTT.

This chain connects TRBV7-8 to TRBJ1-2; D remains ambiguous. V was trimmed by 1 base and J by 4 bases, leaving 13 bases between them. The CDR3 length is 15 residues. CDR1 is SGHVS and CDR2 is FQNEAQ in the germline V gene. CDR3 nucleotides: TGTGCCAGCAGCTTAGGAGGCTTAGGTCCCTATGGCTACACCTTC. Residues: CASSLGGLGPYGYTF.

The V gene is TRBV4-1, the J gene TRBJ2-7, with a tentative D call TRBD1 (5 bases). CDR3 length: 13 amino acids. Per germline, CDR1 MGHRA and CDR2 YSYEKL. The V and J ends lost 4 bases and 4 bases respectively, with 11 bases between them. The DNA of the CDR3 is TGCGCCAGCAGCCCCGCTAAGGGGTACGAGCAGTACTTC. Protein product: CASSPAKGYEQYF.

The chain joins TRBV19 to TRBJ1-1, with TRBD1 as a possible D gene (5 bases). The CDR3 is made up of 13 amino acids. V shed 2 bases and J shed 5 bases, with 9 bases lying between them. From germline, CDR1 is LNHDA and CDR2 SQIVND (reference sequence). This chain's CDR3 is CASSIQGMTEAFF. The DNA for the CDR3 is TGTGCCAGTAGTATACAGGGAATGACTGAAGCTTTCTTT.

The chain links TRBV10-2 to TRBJ2-7, with 9 bases that match TRBD1. V dropped 8 bases and J dropped 7; count of bases not matched to a gene: 15. The V gene's germline CDR1 is WSHSY and CDR2 SAAADI. The CDR3 runs to 15 residues. The CDR3 region is CASAERGTGLGEQYF. In DNA form, the CDR3 reads TGCGCCAGCGCCGAAAGGGGGACAGGGCTGGGGGAGCAGTACTTC.

The chain has TRBV4-1 and TRBJ2-2; 8 nucleotides match TRBD2. The CDR3 totals 16 residues. Germline assignment: CDR1 MGHRA and CDR2 YSYEKL. Germline trimming cut 4 bases from V and 7 bases from J; bases unmatched to any gene: 11. Written as DNA, the CDR3 is TGCGCCAGCAGCCTTTCCCGCGGGAGGCTGGACGGGGAGCTGTTTTTT. Its protein product is CASSLSRGRLDGELFF.

The J gene is TRBJ2-2, the V gene TRBV9, with 8 positions matching TRBD2. CDR1 and CDR2 from the germline V gene are SGDLS and YYNGEE. The CDR3 spans 15 residues. Unmatched junction bases numbered 0, after V lost 1 base and J lost 1 base. CDR3 nucleotide sequence: TGTGCCAGCAGCGTAACTAGCGGGAACACCGGGGAGCTGTTTTTT. Its translation is CASSVTSGNTGELFF.

V usage is TRBV2 and J usage is TRBJ2-5, with 8 positions matching TRBD2. Germline V gives CDR1 SNHLY, CDR2 FYNNEI. Trimming at V came to 4 bases and at J to 5 bases, leaving 6 bases not matched to a gene. This CDR3 is built from 14 residues. The DNA of the CDR3 is TGTGCCAGCAGTGGATCGGGACTAGTGGAGACCCAGTACTTC. Its protein product is CASSGSGLVETQYF. Variable domain in full (rest from reference TRBV2 and TRBJ2-5): EPEVTQTPSHQVTQMGQEVILRCVPISNHLYFYWYRQILGQKVEFLVSFYNNEISEKSEIFDDQFSVERPDGSNFTLKIRSTKLEDSAMYFCASSGSGLVETQYFGPGTRLLVL.

The chain links TRBV2 to TRBJ2-1, with D maybe TRBD2 (6 bases). The CDR3 is 12 amino acids. Trimming took off 6 bases at V and 12 bases at J, with 15 bases between the two ends. Germline values: CDR1 SNHLY, CDR2 FYNNEI. This CDR3 reads CASRGGGVRQFF. CDR3 bases: TGTGCCAGCAGGGGCGGAGGGGTTAGGCAGTTCTTC. Together with reference TRBV2 and TRBJ2-1, the CDR3 gives the full variable domain: EPEVTQTPSHQVTQMGQEVILRCVPISNHLYFYWYRQILGQKVEFLVSFYNNEISEKSEIFDDQFSVERPDGSNFTLKIRSTKLEDSAMYFCASRGGGVRQFFGPGTRLTVL.

V usage is TRBV6-6 and J usage is TRBJ2-3, with D tentatively TRBD2 (5 bases). V was pared by 7 bases and J by 2 bases, with 16 bases between. CDR3 size: 15 residues. Germline values: CDR1 MNHNY, CDR2 SVGAGI (reference sequence). CDR3 in amino acids: CASKEDGGYTDTQYF. DNA of the CDR3: TGTGCCAGCAAAGAGGACGGAGGATACACAGATACGCAGTATTTT.

This chain connects TRBV28 to TRBJ1-2; D perhaps matches TRBD1 (6 bases). Germline CDR1 is MDHEN and CDR2 is SYDVKM. The V and J ends lost 5 bases and 4 bases respectively, with 17 bases between them. This CDR3 comprises 15 residues. The CDR3 nucleotides are TGTGCCAGCAGTCCACCTACAGGGTACGGCTATGGCTACACCTTC. This sequence encodes CASSPPTGYGYGYTF.